These 3 T cell receptor beta chains share one sample of origin, sequenced in a study of T cell repertoires in cytomegalovirus infection. TCRdb re-called the reads with MiXCR, one entry per CDR3 protein. The table has roughly 500,000 distinct CDR3 sequences, around a third seen once. No antigen is known for these receptors. Specimen: cultured PBMCs, collected from culture after CMV antigen stimulation. All receptors derive from a human donor in good health (CMV status not recorded). Some clones in this sample may be carry-over from other donors' samples.

This clonotype was observed a handful of times. The chain carries TRBV7-3 and TRBJ2-1; D is uncertain. V was cut by 4 bases and J by 8 bases, with 9 bases left in between. The CDR3 loop spans 12 amino acids. Looked up from germline, CDR1 is SGHTA and CDR2 is FQGTGA. The CDR3 nucleotides read TGTGCCAGCAGCTCTTCTCAGGATGAGCAGTTCTTC. This codes for CASSSSQDEQFF.

V usage is TRBV28 and J usage is TRBJ2-7, with TRBD2 identical over 8 bases. V trimming: 7 bases; J trimming: 4 bases; junction bases outside the gene matches: 6. CDR3 size: 13 residues. CDR1 and CDR2 (germline): MDHEN, SYDVKM. CDR3 protein: CASKVAGPYEQYF. CDR3 DNA: TGTGCCAGCAAAGTAGCGGGACCATACGAGCAGTACTTC. Together with reference TRBV28 and TRBJ2-7, the CDR3 gives the full variable domain: DVKVTQSSRYLVKRTGEKVFLECVQDMDHENMFWYRQDPGLGLRLIYFSYDVKMKEKGDIPEGYSVSREKKERFSLILESASTNQTSMYLCASKVAGPYEQYFGPGTRLTVT.

The V gene is TRBV6-1, the J gene TRBJ2-3; either TRBD1 or TRBD2 may supply D (5 bases each). Germline V lookup: CDR1 MNHNS, CDR2 SASEGT. CDR3 length: 13 amino acids. The V and J ends lost 11 bases and 2 bases respectively, with 14 bases between them. The CDR3 loop reads CAVPRDLTDTQYF. In DNA, the CDR3 is TGTGCCGTACCCCGGGACCTCACAGATACGCAGTATTTT.